What follows are 11 T cell receptor beta chains derived from one specimen sequenced in a study of T cell responses to AZD1222 COVID-19 vaccine listed by TCRdb under 2021. Library preparation was by the immunoSEQ multiplex PCR assay. In TCRdb, the immuneACCESS table is reduced to in-frame sequences with V and J assigned. These tables do not hold every clone; where another copy was compared, an unresolved V gene accounts for under half, and the others remain unexplained. Present in this sample are under 75,000 clones, 85% of which were seen just once. The top ten hold roughly 20% of the sample. The sample's time point, from its label and the paper: baseline before first vaccination. The sequenced sample was peripheral blood, obtained on day 0 of AZD1222 vaccination. The source is an adult in good health.

The V gene is TRBV5-6, the J gene TRBJ1-2; TRBD1 agrees at 7 bases. CDR1 and CDR2 (germline): SGHDT, YYEEEE. V was clipped by 7 bases and J by 1 base; unmatched bases: 4. The CDR3 consists of 13 residues. The CDR3 nucleotides read TGTGCCAGCGGCGGACAGGATAACTATGGCTACACCTTC. Encoded protein: CASGGQDNYGYTF.

This chain uses TRBV11-2 with TRBJ1-4; TRBD1 agrees at 9 bases. Germline V gene lookup returns CDR1 SGHAT and CDR2 FQNNGV. The CDR3 totals 13 residues. V dropped 8 bases and J dropped 9; count of bases not matched to a gene: 7. The CDR3 sequence is CASGLDRGQKLFF. CDR3 DNA: TGTGCCAGCGGTCTGGACAGGGGCCAAAAACTGTTTTTT.

The count of this clone is one. The rearrangement links TRBV14 to TRBJ2-3; D ambiguous. CDR1 SGHDN and CDR2 FVKESK come from the germline V gene. CDR3 length: 15 amino acids. V gave up 3 bases and J gave up 0 bases, with 10 bases separating them. CDR3 sequence (DNA): TGTGCCAGCAGCCATCTCAAATCTAGCACAGATACGCAGTATTTT. Translation gives CASSHLKSSTDTQYF.

The V gene is TRBV10-2, the J gene TRBJ1-1, with a possible D match to TRBD1 (6 bases). Germline assignment: CDR1 WSHSY and CDR2 SAAADI. The germline V and J ends were trimmed by 6 bases and 1 base, with 9 bases remaining between them. The length of the CDR3 is 13 residues. CDR3: CASSEDRNTEAFF. CDR3 nucleotides: TGCGCCAGCAGCGAGGACAGGAACACTGAAGCTTTCTTT.

This clone was observed a few times. The rearrangement links TRBV6-4 to TRBJ2-1; TRBD2 aligns across 8 bases. Per germline, CDR1 MRHNA and CDR2 SNTAGT. CDR3 length: 13 residues. The trim removed 5 bases at V and 5 bases at J, leaving 2 bases unmatched. The CDR3 region has the DNA TGTGCCAGCAGTCGGGGGGGGAACAATGAGCAGTTCTTC. Translated: CASSRGGNNEQFF.

The chain links TRBV4-1 to TRBJ1-1, with D unresolved. Trimming removed 4 bases at V and 7 bases at J, with 16 bases between. The length of the CDR3 is 14 residues. CDR1 is MGHRA, CDR2 YSYEKL, per germline. CDR3 nucleotides: TGCGCCAGCAGCCTCAGATGGGCAGGCCTTGAAGCTTTCTTT. It codes for CASSLRWAGLEAFF.

The genes are TRBV7-3 and TRBJ2-3; a weak D match, TRBD1 (7 bases). CDR1 is SGHTA and CDR2 is FQGTGA in the germline V gene. V lost 6 bases, J lost 6 bases, and 16 bases lay in between. The CDR3 totals 14 residues. The CDR3 reads CASSRGLSGDTQYF. The CDR3 nucleotides are TGTGCCAGCAGTAGGGGGCTTAGCGGCGATACGCAGTATTTT. Variable domain in full (rest from reference TRBV7-3 and TRBJ2-3): GAGVSQTPSNKVTEKGKYVELRCDPISGHTALYWYRQSLGQGPEFLIYFQGTGAADDSGLPNDRFFAVRPEGSVSTLKIQRTERGDSAVYLCASSRGLSGDTQYFGPGTRLTVL.

This chain uses TRBV4-2 with TRBJ2-3; weak D call: TRBD2 (6 bases). The V gene lost 5 bases and the J gene lost 6 bases, with 21 bases spanning the gap. Per the germline V gene, CDR1 is LGHNA and CDR2 is YNFKEQ. CDR3 length: 16 residues. CDR3 residues: CASSSSPGLDVDTQYF. CDR3 in DNA: TGTGCCAGCAGCTCCTCGCCGGGACTGGACGTGGATACGCAGTATTTT.

The chain links TRBV9 to TRBJ2-6; D is possibly TRBD2 (6 bases). This CDR3 has 16 residues. V lost 3 bases and J 1 base, leaving 11 bases between the germline ends. Germline CDR1 SGDLS, CDR2 YYNGEE. CDR3 region: CASSGGDRSGANVLTF. In nucleotides, the CDR3 is TGTGCCAGCAGCGGGGGGGACCGGTCTGGGGCCAACGTCCTGACTTTC.

The chain joins TRBV6-5 to TRBJ1-6, with 8 bases identical to TRBD1. CDR3 length: 12 residues. Germline CDR1 reads MNHEY; CDR2 reads SVGAGI. The ends lost 5 bases at V and 14 bases at J; junction bases unmatched: 5. The CDR3 loop reads CASSQTGAALHF. In DNA, the CDR3 is TGTGCCAGCAGTCAGACAGGGGCAGCCCTCCACTTT.

A single count supports this clone. The chain combines TRBV7-8 with TRBJ2-3, with a tentative D call TRBD1 (6 bases). V was clipped by 5 bases and J by 6 bases, with 9 bases between them. CDR3 length: 12 amino acids. Per the germline V gene, CDR1 is SGHVS and CDR2 is FQNEAQ. Here the CDR3 DNA reads TGTGCCAGCAGCCAGGGGCTGGATACGCAGTATTTT. Translated: CASSQGLDTQYF.